The rows below give T cell receptor beta chains drawn from one sample of a study of blood T cell repertoires in COVID-19. This table comes from immunoSEQ multiplex PCR, and its TCRdb copy is limited to in-frame clones, with some not included. The table records approximately 380,000 clones, 80% to 95% of them present only once. The sequencing input was PBMCs or T cells enriched from blood (not recorded which). These receptors all come from a woman aged 40 to 49 who had been exposed to COVID-19. Each CDR3 is given with its conserved first and last residue. The order of the fields is D gene, V gene, clone size, CDR3 length, J gene, CDR3 protein, CDR3 DNA. D genes are given only for firm matches. Rows may omit the clone size; those that give it use once, few, many or a size class.

NA	TRBV11-3	once	15	TRBJ2-7	CASSRPGGASYEQYF	TGTGCCAGCAGCAGGCCTGGGGGGGCCTCCTACGAGCAGTACTTC
TRBD1	TRBV6-5	NA	15	TRBJ1-1	CASSYLQGAYTEAFF	TGTGCCAGCAGTTACTTGCAGGGGGCGTATACTGAAGCTTTCTTT
NA	TRBV4-3	NA	14	TRBJ1-3	CASSQAGEGNTIYF	TGCGCCAGCAGCCAGGCAGGGGAAGGAAACACCATATATTTT
TRBD2	TRBV19	NA	15	TRBJ2-1	CASSIGEGLYNEQFF	TGTGCCAGTAGTATTGGGGAGGGCCTTTACAATGAGCAGTTCTTC
TRBD1	TRBV19	NA	16	TRBJ1-5	CASSSDRGFGNQPQHF	TGTGCCAGTAGTTCCGACAGGGGATTCGGCAATCAGCCCCAGCATTTT
NA	TRBV30	NA	17	TRBJ1-3	CAWSTPTRSLSGNTIYF	TGTGCCTGGAGTACCCCCACGCGGAGCCTCTCTGGAAACACCATATATTTT
NA	TRBV6-5	NA	16	TRBJ1-1	CASSYSKAGLNTEAFF	TGTGCCAGCAGTTACTCGAAGGCAGGGTTGAACACTGAAGCTTTCTTT
NA	TRBV2	NA	9	TRBJ2-1	CASTNEQFF	TGTGCCAGCACGAATGAGCAGTTCTTC
NA	TRBV5-1	NA	15	TRBJ2-5	CASSLTPGQEETQYF	TGCGCCAGCAGCTTGACGCCAGGGCAAGAAGAGACCCAGTACTTC
TRBD2	TRBV2	NA	15	TRBJ2-3	CASSEAGGLAGPQYF	TGTGCCAGCAGTGAAGCCGGGGGACTAGCGGGACCGCAGTATTTT
NA	TRBV18	NA	13	TRBJ1-1	CASSPPSGTEAFF	TGTGCCAGCTCACCACCATCCGGCACTGAAGCTTTCTTT
NA	TRBV3-1/TRBV3-2	NA	16	TRBJ2-3	CASSQAGGGGRDTQYF	TGTGCCAGCAGCCAAGCAGGGGGAGGCGGTAGAGATACGCAGTATTTT
NA	TRBV5-1	NA	14	TRBJ1-1	CASSLSAGGTEAFF	TGCGCCAGCAGCTTGTCGGCAGGTGGGACTGAAGCTTTCTTT
NA	TRBV2	NA	15	TRBJ2-1	CASSERLGRYNEQFF	TGTGCCAGCAGTGAACGGCTAGGCCGGTACAATGAGCAGTTCTTC
TRBD2	TRBV7-9	NA	16	TRBJ2-5	CASSLVGSGYQETQYF	TGTGCCAGCAGCTTAGTCGGTAGCGGGTACCAAGAGACCCAGTACTTC
TRBD2	TRBV28	NA	14	TRBJ2-7	CASSSSGILYEQYF	TGTGCCAGCAGTTCTAGCGGGATCCTCTACGAGCAGTACTTC
NA	TRBV6-5	NA	14	TRBJ1-1	CASWKGTYNTEAFF	TGTGCCAGCTGGAAGGGGACATATAACACTGAAGCTTTCTTT
TRBD1	TRBV18	NA	17	TRBJ1-3	CASSRVTTGATGNTIYF	TGTGCCAGCTCACGGGTCACGACAGGGGCGACTGGAAACACCATATATTTT
NA	TRBV18	once	15	TRBJ1-5	CASSPRLDSNQPQHF	TGTGCCAGCTCACCGAGGCTCGATAGCAATCAGCCCCAGCATTTT
NA	TRBV10-3	NA	13	TRBJ2-7	CAISESAPYEQYF	TGTGCCATCAGTGAGTCGGCACCCTACGAGCAGTACTTC
TRBD1	TRBV19	NA	23	TRBJ2-7	CASSAPRQGRPKGRQSSSYEQYF	TGTGCCAGTAGTGCACCTCGACAGGGGCGCCCAAAGGGCCGACAATCAAGCTCCTACGAGCAGTACTTC
TRBD2	TRBV4-3	NA	17	TRBJ2-1	CASSQSRTSGSYNEQFF	TGCGCCAGCAGCCAATCGCGGACTAGCGGCTCCTACAATGAGCAGTTCTTC
TRBD1	TRBV2	few	12	TRBJ2-7	CASNRDSYEQYF	TGTGCCAGCAACCGGGACAGTTACGAGCAGTACTTC
NA	TRBV30	NA	11	TRBJ1-6	CAWKGLGPLHF	TGTGCCTGGAAGGGGCTTGGCCCCCTCCACTTT
NA	TRBV21-1	NA	19	TRBJ1-6	CASSKVRGKGPQVGSPLHF	TGTGCCAGCAGCAAAGTGCGGGGAAAGGGGCCACAGGTGGGGTCACCCCTCCACTTT
TRBD1	TRBV7-2	NA	13	TRBJ1-2	CASSLGQGSGYTF	TGTGCCAGCAGCTTAGGACAGGGCTCTGGCTACACCTTC
NA	TRBV9	NA	15	TRBJ2-3	CASSVDGHPTDTQYF	TGTGCCAGCAGCGTTGATGGACACCCCACAGATACGCAGTATTTT
TRBD1	TRBV10-3	once	15	TRBJ1-6	CAISERTGGNSPLHF	TGTGCCATCAGTGAAAGGACAGGGGGCAATTCACCCCTCCACTTT
NA	TRBV6-2/TRBV6-3	NA	13	TRBJ1-2	CASSFGLRRLYTF	TGTGCCAGCAGTTTTGGACTCAGGAGATTGTACACCTTC
TRBD1	TRBV5-1	NA	15	TRBJ1-5	CASSLGDRAHQPQHF	TGCGCCAGCAGCTTGGGGGACAGGGCCCATCAGCCCCAGCATTTT
NA	TRBV6-6	NA	16	TRBJ2-7	CASRTQKSLFRYEQYF	TGTGCCAGCAGGACACAGAAATCCCTCTTTAGGTACGAGCAGTACTTC
TRBD2	TRBV5-6	NA	14	TRBJ2-7	CASSLGLADYEQYF	TGTGCCAGCAGCTTGGGGCTAGCGGACTACGAGCAGTACTTC
TRBD1	TRBV19	NA	19	TRBJ2-6	CASKGSQRTGLFGANVLTF	TGTGCCAGTAAGGGGAGCCAAAGGACAGGGCTGTTTGGGGCCAACGTCCTGACTTTC
NA	TRBV4-2	NA	16	TRBJ2-3	CASSQALGDWADTQYF	TGTGCCAGCAGCCAAGCGCTCGGGGATTGGGCAGATACGCAGTATTTT
NA	TRBV27	NA	12	TRBJ1-1	CASSLQGGEAFF	TGTGCCAGCAGTTTACAAGGCGGTGAAGCTTTCTTT
TRBD1	TRBV2	NA	14	TRBJ1-2	CASSVTGTGVAYTF	TGTGCCAGCAGTGTCACCGGGACAGGGGTAGCCTACACCTTC
NA	TRBV7-9	NA	14	TRBJ1-2	CASSFNEAGYGYTF	TGTGCCAGCAGCTTCAACGAAGCGGGGTATGGCTACACCTTC
NA	TRBV14	NA	14	TRBJ2-5	CASSQALVRETQYF	TGTGCCAGCAGCCAAGCGCTAGTCCGAGAGACCCAGTACTTC
TRBD2	TRBV6-6	few	14	TRBJ2-5	CASSLGLGQETQYF	TGTGCCAGCAGTTTGGGACTAGGACAAGAGACCCAGTACTTC
TRBD2	TRBV7-8	NA	16	TRBJ2-5	CASSARWGGYQETQYF	TGTGCCAGCAGCGCGCGATGGGGGGGGTACCAAGAGACCCAGTACTTC